This entry describes one T cell receptor beta chain. Its specificity is not known. This specimen comes from a study of cytomegalovirus exposure and HLA in healthy donors. Findings of the study overall: A later analysis linked a missense DCLRE1C variant to TCR beta V- and J-gene trimming. The study flagged some 170 TCR beta chains as cytomegalovirus-associated. In vitro work confirmed that a few CMV-associated chains recognize CMV antigens.

The germline V gene has CDR1 LNHDA and CDR2 SQIVND (reference sequence). Trimming shortened V by 0 bases and J by 2 bases, and 7 bases separated the two germline ends. There are 14 residues in the CDR3. PCR was performed using 60 Vbeta and 13 Jbeta primers. Some clones are missing from TCRdb's copy, which holds only in-frame ones; the method was immunoSEQ multiplex PCR. The sample yields around 120,000 clones, roughly 65% seen once. Source material: PBMCs. The chain recombines TRBV19 with TRBJ1-2; tentatively, D is TRBD1 (5 bases). The TCR sequence derives from a man in his forties in good health and CMV-seropositive. CDR3 region: CASSIEAGNYGYTF. CDR3 DNA: TGTGCCAGTAGTATAGAGGCAGGGAACTATGGCTACACCTTC. The full variable domain, with the rest looked up from reference TRBV19 and TRBJ1-2, is DGGITQSPKYLFRKEGQNVTLSCEQNLNHDAMYWYRQDPGQGLRLIYYSQIVNDFQKGDIAEGYSVSREKKESFPLTVTSAQKNPTAFYLCASSIEAGNYGYTFGSGTRLTVV.